These 17 T cell receptor beta chains were all obtained from the same sample, sequenced in a study of Tregs in tolerant kidney transplant recipients. Measured with immunoSEQ multiplex PCR; TCRdb has only the in-frame clones, and not every one. The sample has over 50,000 clones, about four fifths seen once; the top ten hold roughly 5.2%. Sequencing was carried out using CD4+ T cells from blood. The receptors come from a human donor in good health.

The chain joins TRBV14 to TRBJ1-4; unclear D gene. The V and J ends lost 1 base and 8 bases respectively, with 8 bases between them. Germline loops: CDR1 SGHDN, CDR2 FVKESK. The CDR3 is made up of 13 amino acids. In DNA, the CDR3 is TGTGCCAGCAGCCAAGGGGCCTGGGAAAAACTGTTTTTT. Its protein is CASSQGAWEKLFF.

The rearrangement links TRBV18 to TRBJ1-6; 8 nucleotides match TRBD1. Germline-derived CDR1 and CDR2 are KGHSH and LQKENI. The trim removed 3 bases at V and 4 bases at J, leaving 8 bases unmatched. This CDR3 spans 17 amino acids. The CDR3 here is CASSPLQGGYYNSPLHF. The CDR3 nucleotides are TGTGCCAGCTCACCGCTACAGGGGGGCTATTATAATTCACCCCTCCACTTT.

The CDR3 DNA follows: TGCGCCAGCAGCCCTGCCAATAGACAAACAGATACGCAGTATTTT. It codes for CASSPANRQTDTQYF. The J gene is TRBJ2-3, the V gene TRBV5-1; D gene ambiguous. Germline CDR1 is SGHRS and CDR2 is YFSETQ. V was shortened by 4 bases and J by 3 bases, with 15 bases between the two germline ends. The CDR3 sequence is 15 residues long.

The V gene is TRBV30, the J gene TRBJ1-1; D remains ambiguous. The germline gives CDR1 GTSNPN, CDR2 SVGIG (reference sequence). The CDR3 is 10 amino acids. V dropped 7 bases and J dropped 8 bases, with 11 bases sitting between them. As DNA, the CDR3 is TGTGCCTATTTACGTTCAGAAGCTTTCTTT. Translated, it gives CAYLRSEAFF.

The V gene is TRBV5-1, the J gene TRBJ2-5, with D perhaps TRBD1 or TRBD2 (6 bases each). Trimming removed 1 base at V and 2 bases at J, with 18 bases between. This CDR3 has 17 amino acids. Germline loops: CDR1 SGHRS, CDR2 YFSETQ. CDR3 loop: CASSLPSRGEEQETQYF. The CDR3 DNA sequence: TGCGCCAGCAGCTTGCCGAGTAGGGGGGAGGAACAAGAGACCCAGTACTTC.

The V call is TRBV19, the J call TRBJ2-7, with 14 positions matching TRBD2. Germline V gene sequence: CDR1 LNHDA, CDR2 SQIVND (reference sequence). With 8 bases clipped from V and 6 bases from J, the junction kept 6 bases outside the gene matches. The CDR3 is 14 amino acids. In nucleotides, the CDR3 is TGTGCCAGTTCAGGACTAGCGGGAGGCCCCGAGCAGTACTTC. Amino acid sequence: CASSGLAGGPEQYF.

This chain connects TRBV6-4 to TRBJ1-2; TRBD1 might be the D (6 bases). Germline V CDR1 and CDR2: MRHNA, SNTAGT. There are 15 residues in the CDR3. V lost 6 bases and J lost 4, with 18 bases in between. In nucleotides, the CDR3 is TGTGCCAGCAGCCGCACAGGGATGGAAGGCTATGGCTACACCTTC. Its translation is CASSRTGMEGYGYTF.

DNA of the CDR3: TGTGCCAGCAGCAAAGTTTTGCGTCGAGGAGGAGAAAGCGGGGAAGTAATCTACGAGCAGTACTTC. Protein sequence: CASSKVLRRGGESGEVIYEQYF. This chain connects TRBV21-1 to TRBJ2-7; TRBD2, the D gene given by the table, was not confirmed from the DNA. TRBV21-1 corresponds to a pseudogene. CDR3 size: 22 residues.

V gene TRBV29-1 combines with J gene TRBJ2-3; D is undetermined. Germline V gene sequence: CDR1 SQVTM, CDR2 ANQGSEA. Trimming stripped 6 bases from V and 0 bases from J, with 13 bases between. The CDR3 runs to 14 residues. The DNA of the CDR3 is TGCAGCGTGCCCCCAAGGGCAAGCACAGATACGCAGTATTTT. Encoded protein: CSVPPRASTDTQYF.

V is TRBV18 and J is TRBJ2-7; TRBD2 matches at 9 bases. Germline V gives CDR1 KGHSH, CDR2 LQKENI. J was trimmed by 5 bases and V by 6 bases; bases with no gene match: 11. This CDR3 has 15 amino acids. The CDR3 protein is CASSPASSGIHEQYF. The CDR3 nucleotides read TGTGCCAGCTCCCCCGCATCTAGCGGGATTCACGAGCAGTACTTC.

This chain uses TRBV6-5 with TRBJ2-7; 9 bases match TRBD1. After removal of 6 bases from V and 6 bases from J, the junction contained 12 bases not matched to a gene. The CDR3 totals 15 residues. Germline-derived CDR1 and CDR2 are MNHEY and SVGAGI. Here the CDR3 DNA reads TGTGCCAGCAGATCACAGGGGGCGCTTCGCGGCGAGCAGTACTTC. As protein: CASRSQGALRGEQYF.

The gene calls are TRBV21-1 and TRBJ2-5; TRBD1 reflects the table's D call only, with no check against the DNA. TRBV21-1 is given as a pseudogene. There are 16 residues in the CDR3. CDR3 nucleotide sequence: TGTGCCAGCAGCAAAGCCGGGACAGGGGTCTCAGAGACCCAGTACTTC. Translation: CASSKAGTGVSETQYF.

The chain joins TRBV4-1 to TRBJ2-3; D unclear. Trimming removed 3 bases from V and 1 base from J, with 11 bases in between. This CDR3 has 15 amino acids. Per germline, CDR1 MGHRA and CDR2 YSYEKL. The CDR3 is CASSHQEYGTDTQYF. The CDR3 DNA reads as TGCGCCAGCAGCCACCAAGAATACGGCACAGATACGCAGTATTTT.

The V gene is TRBV7-6, the J gene TRBJ1-1, with a weak D call TRBD1 (6 bases). The CDR3 is made up of 16 amino acids. V lost 2 bases, J lost 1 base, and 14 bases lay in between. The germline CDR1 and CDR2 sequences are SGHVS and FNYEAQ. The CDR3 protein is CASSLRATGSNTEAFF. As DNA, the CDR3 is TGTGCCAGCAGCTTAAGAGCCACAGGGTCGAACACTGAAGCTTTCTTT.

This clone has a handful of counts. The V and J genes are TRBV11-3 and TRBJ2-4; D unclear. V was trimmed by 2 bases and J by 6 bases, leaving 14 bases between them. Per germline, CDR1 SGHNT and CDR2 YENEEA. The CDR3 has 15 residues. DNA of the CDR3: TGTGCCAGCAGCTTAAATTCCGGATCATCAAACATTCAGTACTTC. This sequence encodes CASSLNSGSSNIQYF.

J is TRBJ1-3 and V is TRBV7-8; 8 bases map to TRBD1. Germline V gene data show CDR1 as SGHVS and CDR2 as FQNEAQ. This CDR3 region has 15 residues. V shed 6 bases and J 0 bases; nucleotides not matched to a gene: 4. For the CDR3, the DNA is TGTGCCAGCAGGGGGGACAGGATCTCTGGAAACACCATATATTTT. Residues: CASRGDRISGNTIYF.

The genes are TRBV5-8 and TRBJ2-1; 8 nucleotides match TRBD2. Looked up from germline, CDR1 is SGHTS and CDR2 is YDEGEE. After removal of 1 base from V and 13 bases from J, the junction contained 7 bases not matched to a gene. This CDR3 is 13 amino acids long. The CDR3 region is CASSLYLGLAQFF. The CDR3 DNA reads as TGTGCCAGCAGCTTGTACTTAGGACTAGCCCAGTTCTTC. The full variable domain, with the rest looked up from reference TRBV5-8 and TRBJ2-1, is EAGVTQSPTHLIKTRGQQATLRCSPISGHTSVYWYQQALGLGLQFLLWYDEGEERNRGNFPPRFSGRQFPNYSSELNVNALELEDSALYLCASSLYLGLAQFFGPGTRLTVL.